This is a list of T cell receptor beta chains from one sample in a study of preoperative IRX-2 immunotherapy in early breast cancer. Clones were read by immunoSEQ multiplex PCR, and TCRdb kept only the in-frame ones, dropping some. The repertoire includes 5,800 or so clones, over 70% of them detected once, and less than 20% sits in the top ten. Material: tumor tissue, obtained before IRX-2 immunotherapy. The receptors originated from a human donor with breast cancer. The CDR3 runs from the conserved cysteine through the conserved F or W. The size entry is marked missing in some rows and otherwise reads once, few, many or a size class.

v_call,clone_size,cdr3_aa
TRBV7-1,-,CASSLPEGTEAFF
TRBV15,-,CATSEAPTGISAGELFF
TRBV6-8,once,CASSAKYNSPLHF
TRBV6-8,-,CASSSPARDRGWQPQHF
TRBV14,-,CASSRYEGYEETQYF
TRBV7-6,-,CASSRDSGRGNEQFF
TRBV18,-,CASSPLGTGGIRDTEAFF
TRBV28,-,CASSTGTGWAYGYTF
TRBV10-1,-,CASRGLAGGQWNEQFF
TRBV23-1,-,CASSQTLLGGNEKLFF
TRBV6-8,-,CASSQGYLNTEAFF